Listed below are T cell receptor beta chains from one sample, sequenced in a study of cytomegalovirus exposure and HLA in healthy donors. Here immunoSEQ multiplex PCR was the method, and the copy in TCRdb shows in-frame clones only, minus some. The sample lists 100,000 to 150,000 clones; around four fifths were seen once. What was sequenced was PBMCs. All receptors come from a boy aged 2 to 10 in good health and CMV-seronegative. Each CDR3 is given with its conserved first and last residue. A D gene is named only where the DNA matches it firmly. Expanded clones get a size class; other rows say once, few or many, or leave the size out.

V gene: TRBV6-6; D gene: NA; clone size: once; J gene: TRBJ2-1; CDR3 DNA: TGTGCCAGCAGTCGTGATGAGCAGTTCTTC; CDR3 protein: CASSRDEQFF
V gene: TRBV28; D gene: NA; clone size: NA; J gene: TRBJ1-6; CDR3 DNA: TGTGCCAGCAGTTCCCCAGGGTGGCAATCACCCCTCCACTTT; CDR3 protein: CASSSPGWQSPLHF
V gene: TRBV11-1; D gene: TRBD1; clone size: NA; J gene: TRBJ1-1; CDR3 DNA: TGTGCCAGCACTCTTACAGGGGGCTCTGAAGCTTTCTTT; CDR3 protein: CASTLTGGSEAFF
V gene: TRBV9; D gene: TRBD1; clone size: NA; J gene: TRBJ1-2; CDR3 DNA: TGTGCCAGCAGCGTCGGACAGGGGATAAGGGGCTACACCTTC; CDR3 protein: CASSVGQGIRGYTF
V gene: TRBV29-1; D gene: NA; clone size: NA; J gene: TRBJ1-1; CDR3 DNA: TGCAGCGTTGAGCGGGAAGGAACTGAAGCTTTCTTT; CDR3 protein: CSVEREGTEAFF
V gene: TRBV7-2; D gene: NA; clone size: NA; J gene: TRBJ2-6; CDR3 DNA: TGTGCCAGCAGCCCCGAGCCGGCTGGGGCCAACGTCCTGACTTTC; CDR3 protein: CASSPEPAGANVLTF
V gene: TRBV5-8; D gene: TRBD2; clone size: once; J gene: TRBJ2-1; CDR3 DNA: TGTGCCAGCAGCCTATTCGGCGGGAGTGCCTACAATGAGCAGTTCTTC; CDR3 protein: CASSLFGGSAYNEQFF
V gene: TRBV2; D gene: NA; clone size: NA; J gene: TRBJ1-2; CDR3 DNA: TGTGCCAGCAGTGAAGCGCTTCGGGATCAGGCCTATGGCTACACCTTC; CDR3 protein: CASSEALRDQAYGYTF
V gene: TRBV18; D gene: NA; clone size: NA; J gene: TRBJ2-5; CDR3 DNA: TGTGCCAGCTCACCACTCTCCAGGGTGGGACAAGAGACCCAGTACTTC; CDR3 protein: CASSPLSRVGQETQYF
V gene: TRBV9; D gene: NA; clone size: NA; J gene: TRBJ2-7; CDR3 DNA: TGTGCCAGCAGCGTAGACAGCAGTTATTCCTACGAGCAGTACTTC; CDR3 protein: CASSVDSSYSYEQYF
V gene: TRBV5-4; D gene: TRBD2; clone size: once; J gene: TRBJ2-2; CDR3 DNA: TGTGCCAGCAGCGGGGGGACTAGCGCCGGGGAGCTGTTTTTT; CDR3 protein: CASSGGTSAGELFF
V gene: TRBV4-3; D gene: TRBD1; clone size: NA; J gene: TRBJ2-1; CDR3 DNA: TGCGCCAGCAGCCAAGTCGGTCAGGCGGACAGGGCACAATTTGAGCAGTTCTTC; CDR3 protein: CASSQVGQADRAQFEQFF
V gene: TRBV6-4; D gene: NA; clone size: NA; J gene: TRBJ1-1; CDR3 DNA: TGTGCCAGCAGCGTAACGACCACGGGTGAAGCTTTCTTT; CDR3 protein: CASSVTTTGEAFF
V gene: TRBV27; D gene: TRBD2; clone size: NA; J gene: TRBJ2-1; CDR3 DNA: TGTGCCAGCAGTCCCGACGGACTAGGCTACAATGAGCAGTTCTTC; CDR3 protein: CASSPDGLGYNEQFF
V gene: TRBV6-1; D gene: TRBD2; clone size: NA; J gene: TRBJ2-1; CDR3 DNA: TGTGCCAGCGGACTAGCGGGTTACAATGAGCAGTTCTTC; CDR3 protein: CASGLAGYNEQFF
V gene: TRBV29-1; D gene: NA; clone size: once; J gene: TRBJ2-4; CDR3 DNA: TGCAGCGTTGCGGGACACATAGCCAAAAACATTCAGTACTTC; CDR3 protein: CSVAGHIAKNIQYF
V gene: TRBV30; D gene: NA; clone size: NA; J gene: TRBJ1-2; CDR3 DNA: TGTGCCTGGCAGGGGCGAGAATTAGATGGCTACACCTTC; CDR3 protein: CAWQGRELDGYTF
V gene: TRBV7-6; D gene: TRBD1; clone size: NA; J gene: TRBJ1-1; CDR3 DNA: TGTGCCAGCAGCTCCGGACAGGGCCTTGAAGCTTTCTTT; CDR3 protein: CASSSGQGLEAFF
V gene: TRBV6-4; D gene: NA; clone size: few; J gene: TRBJ1-1; CDR3 DNA: TGTGCCAGCAGACAGGACAGAGGGAACACTGAAGCTTTCTTT; CDR3 protein: CASRQDRGNTEAFF
V gene: TRBV4-3; D gene: NA; clone size: few; J gene: TRBJ1-1; CDR3 DNA: TGCGCCAGCAGCCAAGACCTTCTTCGACAAAAACCGAACACTGAAGCTTTCTTT; CDR3 protein: CASSQDLLRQKPNTEAFF
V gene: TRBV5-6; D gene: TRBD2; clone size: NA; J gene: TRBJ2-1; CDR3 DNA: TGTGCCAGCAGCTGGGCCCTAGCGGGAATGATTGAGCAGTTCTTC; CDR3 protein: CASSWALAGMIEQFF
V gene: TRBV7-9; D gene: TRBD1; clone size: once; J gene: TRBJ2-1; CDR3 DNA: TGTGCCAGCAGATCTCCACAGGGGACATACAATGAGCAGTTCTTC; CDR3 protein: CASRSPQGTYNEQFF
V gene: TRBV19; D gene: NA; clone size: NA; J gene: TRBJ2-6; CDR3 DNA: TGTGCCAGTAGTAGAAACAGGCGAACCTCTGGGGCCAACGTCCTGACTTTC; CDR3 protein: CASSRNRRTSGANVLTF
V gene: TRBV7-2; D gene: TRBD2; clone size: NA; J gene: TRBJ2-1; CDR3 DNA: TGTGCCAGCAGCTTTCCACTAGCGGGGGCCGTACACAATGAGCAGTTCTTC; CDR3 protein: CASSFPLAGAVHNEQFF
V gene: TRBV19; D gene: NA; clone size: NA; J gene: TRBJ2-5; CDR3 DNA: TGTGCCAGTACCCGATCAACTAATGAAGAGACCCAGTACTTC; CDR3 protein: CASTRSTNEETQYF
V gene: TRBV5-4; D gene: NA; clone size: once; J gene: TRBJ1-2; CDR3 DNA: TGTGCCAGCAGCTTAGATGGCAGGGAAGAGGAGGGCTACACCTTC; CDR3 protein: CASSLDGREEEGYTF
V gene: TRBV6-1; D gene: NA; clone size: once; J gene: TRBJ2-5; CDR3 DNA: TGTGCCAGCAGTGAAGCGATAGCGGAAGAGACCCAGTACTTC; CDR3 protein: CASSEAIAEETQYF
V gene: TRBV7-9; D gene: TRBD1; clone size: NA; J gene: TRBJ1-5; CDR3 DNA: TGTGCCAGCAGCTTAGGGGGGCAGGGGGTCCAGCCCCAGCATTTT; CDR3 protein: CASSLGGQGVQPQHF
V gene: TRBV6-5; D gene: NA; clone size: NA; J gene: TRBJ2-7; CDR3 DNA: TGTGCCAGCAGTTCCCTCACCCCGAGCTCCTACGAGCAGTACTTC; CDR3 protein: CASSSLTPSSYEQYF
V gene: TRBV7-8; D gene: NA; clone size: NA; J gene: TRBJ2-3; CDR3 DNA: TGTGCCAGCAGCTTAGTTCTCCGGGACACCACCCGGTTGGATACGCAGTATTTT; CDR3 protein: CASSLVLRDTTRLDTQYF
V gene: TRBV9; D gene: TRBD1; clone size: NA; J gene: TRBJ1-2; CDR3 DNA: TGTGCCAGCAGCGTAGGGGGACAGGGTATGCACTATGGCTACACCTTC; CDR3 protein: CASSVGGQGMHYGYTF
V gene: TRBV6-5; D gene: TRBD1; clone size: NA; J gene: TRBJ2-7; CDR3 DNA: TGTGCCAGCAGTTCCGACGACAGGGTAGGCTACGAGCAGTACTTC; CDR3 protein: CASSSDDRVGYEQYF
V gene: TRBV6-5; D gene: TRBD1; clone size: NA; J gene: TRBJ2-5; CDR3 DNA: TGTGCCAGCAGCCGGGACAGTGAGACCCAGTACTTC; CDR3 protein: CASSRDSETQYF
V gene: TRBV9; D gene: NA; clone size: NA; J gene: TRBJ2-4; CDR3 DNA: TGTGCCAGCAGCGTAGGGAATAGCGGAACGAACAAAAACATTCAGTACTTC; CDR3 protein: CASSVGNSGTNKNIQYF
V gene: TRBV12-5; D gene: TRBD1; clone size: NA; J gene: TRBJ2-2; CDR3 DNA: TGTGCTAGTGGTCTCGGGACAGGGGGCAACACCGGGGAGCTGTTTTTT; CDR3 protein: CASGLGTGGNTGELFF
V gene: TRBV29-1; D gene: TRBD1; clone size: NA; J gene: TRBJ2-7; CDR3 DNA: TGCAGCGTTGAACCCCGGGACAGCCCCTACGAGCAGTACTTC; CDR3 protein: CSVEPRDSPYEQYF
V gene: TRBV7-2; D gene: TRBD1; clone size: NA; J gene: TRBJ1-2; CDR3 DNA: TGTGCCAGCAGCGTGCGGGACAGGATTGGCTACACCTTC; CDR3 protein: CASSVRDRIGYTF
V gene: TRBV27; D gene: TRBD1; clone size: NA; J gene: TRBJ1-2; CDR3 DNA: TGTGCCAGCAGTTCCCGACAGGGCTTTAACTATGGCTACACCTTC; CDR3 protein: CASSSRQGFNYGYTF
V gene: TRBV6-1; D gene: NA; clone size: NA; J gene: TRBJ1-3; CDR3 DNA: TGTGCCAGCCAATCACTCTCTGGAAACACCATATATTTT; CDR3 protein: CASQSLSGNTIYF
V gene: TRBV11-2; D gene: NA; clone size: NA; J gene: TRBJ1-1; CDR3 DNA: TGTGCCAGCAGCTTCACCTTTCAATCTCCTATGAACACTGAAGCTTTCTTT; CDR3 protein: CASSFTFQSPMNTEAFF
V gene: TRBV15; D gene: TRBD1; clone size: NA; J gene: TRBJ1-1; CDR3 DNA: TGTGCCACCAGCAGACTTGACAGGGGCACTGAAGCTTTCTTT; CDR3 protein: CATSRLDRGTEAFF
V gene: TRBV10-2; D gene: NA; clone size: NA; J gene: TRBJ2-7; CDR3 DNA: TGCGCCAGCAGTGAAGGAGAATTCCCCTACGAGCAGTACTTC; CDR3 protein: CASSEGEFPYEQYF
V gene: TRBV18; D gene: NA; clone size: NA; J gene: TRBJ2-5; CDR3 DNA: TGTGCCAGCTCACTCTTTGCGACAAAAGAGACCCAGTACTTC; CDR3 protein: CASSLFATKETQYF
V gene: TRBV6-6; D gene: TRBD1; clone size: NA; J gene: TRBJ1-4; CDR3 DNA: TGTGCCAGCCTTCGGACAGGGAATGAAAAACTGTTTTTT; CDR3 protein: CASLRTGNEKLFF
V gene: TRBV6-1; D gene: NA; clone size: NA; J gene: TRBJ2-7; CDR3 DNA: TGTGCCAGCAGTGAGGCTGAGGCTCGACAGAGGGAGCAGTACTTC; CDR3 protein: CASSEAEARQREQYF
V gene: TRBV19; D gene: NA; clone size: NA; J gene: TRBJ1-2; CDR3 DNA: TGTGCCAGTAGCGCTCAGGGAAATGGCTACACCTTC; CDR3 protein: CASSAQGNGYTF
V gene: TRBV18; D gene: TRBD1; clone size: NA; J gene: TRBJ2-7; CDR3 DNA: TGTGCCAGCTCACTTCCGGGACAGGGGGCTGGCGAGCAGTACTTC; CDR3 protein: CASSLPGQGAGEQYF
V gene: TRBV19; D gene: NA; clone size: NA; J gene: TRBJ1-1; CDR3 DNA: TGTGCCAGTAGCAACCCAGTGGCTGAAGCTTTCTTT; CDR3 protein: CASSNPVAEAFF
V gene: TRBV10-1; D gene: TRBD2; clone size: NA; J gene: TRBJ2-5; CDR3 DNA: TGCGCCCCCCATGTGGGAGGGCCGGGATTCGCCCAGTACTTC; CDR3 protein: CAPHVGGPGFAQYF
V gene: TRBV9; D gene: NA; clone size: NA; J gene: TRBJ2-5; CDR3 DNA: TGTGCCAGCAGCGTAGCGGGATCACAAGAGACCCAGTACTTC; CDR3 protein: CASSVAGSQETQYF
V gene: TRBV9; D gene: NA; clone size: NA; J gene: TRBJ2-3; CDR3 DNA: TGTGCCAGCAGCGTACGGATGGGAGATAGCACAGATACGCAGTATTTT; CDR3 protein: CASSVRMGDSTDTQYF
V gene: TRBV5-6; D gene: NA; clone size: NA; J gene: TRBJ2-1; CDR3 DNA: TGTGCCAGCAGCTTTAGAGCGCCGGGAGTCGGAGAGCAGTTCTTC; CDR3 protein: CASSFRAPGVGEQFF
V gene: TRBV10-3; D gene: TRBD1; clone size: NA; J gene: TRBJ1-1; CDR3 DNA: TGTGCCATCAGGAATATCGACAGGGGGCCAGCGAACACTGAAGCTTTCTTT; CDR3 protein: CAIRNIDRGPANTEAFF
V gene: TRBV5-6; D gene: NA; clone size: NA; J gene: TRBJ2-7; CDR3 DNA: TGTGCCAGCAGCTTGCCCCCAACGCAATTCGGGAAAACATCCTACGAGCAGTACTTC; CDR3 protein: CASSLPPTQFGKTSYEQYF
V gene: TRBV19; D gene: NA; clone size: NA; J gene: TRBJ2-7; CDR3 DNA: TGTGCCAGTTCGCAGGGTTTTGGTCTTATCGCCTACGAGCAGTACTTC; CDR3 protein: CASSQGFGLIAYEQYF
V gene: TRBV6-1; D gene: TRBD1; clone size: NA; J gene: TRBJ2-5; CDR3 DNA: TGTGCCAGCACCTTGACAGGGCCTCGAGAGACCCAGTACTTC; CDR3 protein: CASTLTGPRETQYF
V gene: TRBV27; D gene: NA; clone size: NA; J gene: TRBJ1-1; CDR3 DNA: TGTGCCAGCAGTTTAGGGTCAACAGGGAGCCTGGAAGCTTTCTTT; CDR3 protein: CASSLGSTGSLEAFF